The sequence of this T cell receptor (beta chain) was determined in a study of graft-versus-host responses after intestinal transplantation. Study-wide points: GvH clones occurred in recipient marrow; some first appeared in ileum or blood.

This CDR3 has 15 residues. The germline V gene has CDR1 LGHNA and CDR2 YSLEER. Trimming left V 0 bases short and J 5 bases short, with 11 bases between. The method was immunoSEQ multiplex PCR; TCRdb's version includes in-frame clones alone and lacks a portion of them. The sample has around 110,000 clones; 90% are singletons. About this clone itself: Its antigen is undetermined.

This sequence originates from a human donor who received an intestinal transplant. This chain joins TRBV4-3 and TRBJ1-5; TRBD1 might be the D (6 bases). The sequences come from unstimulated CD4+ T cells sorted from spleen or lymph node cells, collected before intestinal transplant. CDR3 in DNA: TGCGCCAGCAGCCAAGATGGGGGGGCCTATCAGCCCCAGCATTTT. It is translated as CASSQDGGAYQPQHF.